This T cell receptor beta chain originates from a study of cytomegalovirus exposure and HLA in healthy donors. About the study: A preliminary data release comprised roughly 85 million unique TCRs obtained from HLA-typed donors.

Findings and caveats of the study: Sequencing likely produced, as an artifact, a cluster of highly shared sequence variants. Sequencing depth across donors, presence/absence analyses assumed, was roughly uniform.

Unrecorded immune exposures were likely, despite nominal health at sampling. The PCR ran on 60 Vbeta and 13 Jbeta primers. Sequencing used immunoSEQ multiplex PCR; TCRdb keeps in-frame clones, though not all of them. Among 150,000 to 200,000 clones listed, roughly four fifths were seen once. As concerns this clone: Its antigen is still unknown.

The receptor was isolated from a woman aged 25 to 39 in good health and CMV-seropositive. Sequenced sample: PBMCs.

This chain's CDR3 is CASSTTSGSYNEQFF. CDR3 nucleotides: TGTGCCAGCAGCACCACCAGCGGGTCCTACAATGAGCAGTTCTTC. This rearrangement joins TRBV7-9 to TRBJ2-1; the D gene is possibly TRBD2 (6 bases). Germline values: CDR1 SEHNR, CDR2 FQNEAQ (reference sequence). Trimming left V 5 bases short and J 1 base short, with 12 bases between. The CDR3 is made up of 15 amino acids.